The T cell receptor (beta chain) under discussion was sequenced for a study of T cells in Graves' hyperthyroidism and ophthalmopathy (dated by TCRdb to about 2019). Regarding the research as a whole: Peripheral blood was sampled at the time of initial diagnosis, prior to any treatment. The 100 or so discovery patients were randomly divided into training and test sets at a 7:3 ratio. Prospective prediction of ophthalmopathy was tested in an independent validation cohort of 18 to 20 hyperthyroidism patients and 17 patients who later progressed to ophthalmopathy. The paper describes TCR Vbeta CDR3 sequencing of 135 peripheral blood samples, made up of some 40 ophthalmopathy patients, roughly 72 hyperthyroidism patients and around 17 progressor patients. After sampling, hyperthyroidism patients received methimazole starting at 30 mg daily, and ophthalmopathy patients received high-dose intravenous methylprednisolone. In six Graves' hyperthyroidism patients, the study also compared T-cell repertoires from thyroid tissue with T-cell repertoires from blood. A discovery cohort of roughly 100 patients, fewer than 50 with Graves' ophthalmopathy and about 60 with stable Graves' hyperthyroidism, was used to find distinguishing TCR V-J signatures.

This clonotype was seen a few times. Its antigen is not yet known. No qualities accompany the bases; no much larger clone lies one base away. In the ophthalmopathy patients, disease was moderately to severely active, with a Clinical Activity Score of 3 or more, a NOSPECS grade of 4 or more, and a duration of less than 3 months. Patients with uncontrolled infections, other autoimmune diseases, pregnancy or lactation were excluded. Diagnoses relied on clinical symptoms, serum thyroxine and TRAb, thyroid ultrasound and orbital computed tomography. PBMCs were separated from under 12 ml of fresh peripheral blood using Ficoll-Paque density gradient centrifugation. Total RNA was extracted with Trizol reagent, and quality was checked on an Agilent 2100 Bioanalyzer. The TCR beta CDR3 regions were amplified from the RNA transcripts. A first-round RT-PCR of the TCR CDR3 used the HTBI primer set with the Qiagen OneStep RT-PCR kit. Libraries were constructed in a second round of multiplex PCR, after which size selection and purification were performed. Sequencing of the libraries was done on an Illumina HiSeq2000 using paired-end 100 bp reads. Turning to the authors' computational methods: Raw data were processed with SOAPnuke, discarding reads with adapters, uncalled bases, mean Phred below 15, or no exact constant-primer or identifier match. High-quality paired reads were merged using COPE v1.2.5, and each unique nucleotide sequence was defined as a clonotype. MiTCR v1.1 was used to align clonotypes to the IMGT TRBV, TRBD and TRBJ reference segments. Only V-J combinations with frequency above 0.0001, covering 99.2% of repertoires, were analysed. A TCS score was defined as the ratio between F50 (clonal expansion) and ExV (chaos), using BLOSUM62-based TCRdist between CDR3 peptides within each V-J. Welch's t-statistics and random forest reduced 500 to 550 V-J features to fewer than 15, which were used in a naive Bayes classifier (R e1071). Starting from the raw public reads, TCRdb applied fastp trimming at Q25, assembled clones with MiXCR and retained in-frame beta chains. Merged by CDR3 protein, the rows form single entries marked with the most common genes and DNA. What appears here as the V and J calls and clone size reflects TCRdb's work, not the paper's. Here the sample has roughly 640,000 distinct CDR3 sequences; 15% to 20% occur a single time. The ten biggest clones cover around 3.3% of the sample.

General conclusions and limits of the study: In validation, the model predicted progression to ophthalmopathy with 55% to 71% sensitivity and around 72% specificity, a median of 6.5 months before onset. A model built on a 13 V-J signature distinguished ophthalmopathy from stable hyperthyroidism, reaching 85% to 90% sensitivity and approximately 81% specificity in cross-validation and 80%/75% in testing. Most expanded thyroid clonotypes (frequency above 0.001) were also found in blood, which suggests that blood repertoires may mirror thyroid immune responses. Sample size was not statistically predetermined, and blinding of investigators to group allocation was not performed.

Trimming takes 5 bases off V and 4 bases off J; junction bases not matched to a gene: 5. CDR1 LGHNA and CDR2 YNFKEQ are derived from the germline V gene. The CDR3 measures 16 amino acids from cysteine to phenylalanine. The kept DNA is CDR3 alone, 48 bases in frame from the first base. This receptor was obtained from a woman aged 35 to 49 with Graves' ophthalmopathy. The chain joins TRBV4-2 to TRBJ2-3; 14 of the junction bases match TRBD2. The sequencing input was blood. The CDR3 in this case is CASSRLAGGPSDTQYF. The sequenced DNA is TGTGCCAGCAGCAGACTAGCGGGGGGGCCCTCAGATACGCAGTATTTT.